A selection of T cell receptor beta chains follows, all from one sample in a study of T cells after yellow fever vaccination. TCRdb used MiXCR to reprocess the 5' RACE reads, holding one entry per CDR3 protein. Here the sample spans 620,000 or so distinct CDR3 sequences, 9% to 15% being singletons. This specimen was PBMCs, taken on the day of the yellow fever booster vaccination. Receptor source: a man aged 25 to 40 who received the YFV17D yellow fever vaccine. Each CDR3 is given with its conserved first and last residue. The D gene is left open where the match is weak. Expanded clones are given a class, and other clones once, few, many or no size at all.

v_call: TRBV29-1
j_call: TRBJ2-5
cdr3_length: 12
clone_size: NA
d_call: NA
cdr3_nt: TGCAGCGTTGAATCGAGAGGAGAGACCCAGTACTTC
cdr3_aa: CSVESRGETQYF

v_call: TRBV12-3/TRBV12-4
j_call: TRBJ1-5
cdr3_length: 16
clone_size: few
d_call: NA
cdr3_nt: TGTGCCAGCAGTTTCCAGCCCGGGGGGGCCGAATGGCCCCAGCATTTT
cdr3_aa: CASSFQPGGAEWPQHF

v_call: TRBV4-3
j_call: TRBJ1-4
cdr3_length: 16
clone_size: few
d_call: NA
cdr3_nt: TGCGCCAGCAGCCAAGATCATCTGGGGACTAATGAAAAACTGTTTTTT
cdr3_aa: CASSQDHLGTNEKLFF

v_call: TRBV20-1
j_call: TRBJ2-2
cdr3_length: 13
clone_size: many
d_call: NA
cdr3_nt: TGCAGTGCTAGTTCCAGGGAGGCCGGGGAGCTGTTTTTT
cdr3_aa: CSASSREAGELFF

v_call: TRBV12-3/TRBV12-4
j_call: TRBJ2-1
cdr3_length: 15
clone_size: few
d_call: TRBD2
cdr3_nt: TGTGCCAGCAGTTTAAGTCGCGGGAGGGCTCATGAGCAGTTCTTC
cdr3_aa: CASSLSRGRAHEQFF

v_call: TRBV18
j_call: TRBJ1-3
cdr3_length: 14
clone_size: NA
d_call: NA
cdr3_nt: TGTGCCAGCCGACCGCTCGGACTGGGGAACACCATATATTTT
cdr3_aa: CASRPLGLGNTIYF

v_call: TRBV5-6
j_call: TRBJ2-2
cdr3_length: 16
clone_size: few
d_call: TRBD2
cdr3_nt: TGTGCCAGCAGCCTCCTAGCGGGAGGGCGCACCGGGGAGCTGTTTTTT
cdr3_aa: CASSLLAGGRTGELFF

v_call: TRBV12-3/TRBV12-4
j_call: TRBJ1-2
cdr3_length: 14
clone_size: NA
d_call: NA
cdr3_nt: TGTGCCAGCAGTTCCTTTGAGATTCTCCGTGGCTACACCTTC
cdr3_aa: CASSSFEILRGYTF

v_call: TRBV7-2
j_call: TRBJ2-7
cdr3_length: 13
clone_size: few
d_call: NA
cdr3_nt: TGTGCCAGCAGCTCCCGGAACGGCTACGAGCAGTACTTC
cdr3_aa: CASSSRNGYEQYF

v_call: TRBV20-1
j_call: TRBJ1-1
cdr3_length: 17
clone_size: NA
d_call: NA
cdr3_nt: TGCAGTGCTAGGACGGGGAGCAGGACAGACGGCAACACTGAAGCTTTCTTT
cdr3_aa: CSARTGSRTDGNTEAFF

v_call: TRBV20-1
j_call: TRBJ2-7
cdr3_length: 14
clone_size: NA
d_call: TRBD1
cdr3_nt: TGCAGTGCTACCCGGGACAGGGTCCCCTACGAGCAGTACTTC
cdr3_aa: CSATRDRVPYEQYF

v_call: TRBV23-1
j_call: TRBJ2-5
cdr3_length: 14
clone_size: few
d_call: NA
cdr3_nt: TGCGCCAGCGGTTCCCCCCGCCTCGAGGAGACCCAGTACTTC
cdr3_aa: CASGSPRLEETQYF

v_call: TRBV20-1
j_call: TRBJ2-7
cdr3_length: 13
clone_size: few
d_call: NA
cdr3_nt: TGCAGTGCTCCGCAGGGGTACTCCTACGAGCAGTACTTC
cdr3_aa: CSAPQGYSYEQYF

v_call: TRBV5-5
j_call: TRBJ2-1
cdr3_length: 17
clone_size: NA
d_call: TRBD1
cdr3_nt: TGTGCCAGCAGCTCCCATTTCGGGACAGAACTCTACAATGAGCAGTTCTTC
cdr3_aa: CASSSHFGTELYNEQFF

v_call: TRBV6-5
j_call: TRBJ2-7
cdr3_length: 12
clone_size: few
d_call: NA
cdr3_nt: TGTGCCAGCAGGCCAGAGAGGGGCGAGCAGTACTTC
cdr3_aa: CASRPERGEQYF

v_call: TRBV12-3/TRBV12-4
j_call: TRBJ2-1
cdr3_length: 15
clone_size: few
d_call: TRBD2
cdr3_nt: TGTGCCAGCAGTCCCCGGGACTACACCTACAATGAGCAGTTCTTC
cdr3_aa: CASSPRDYTYNEQFF

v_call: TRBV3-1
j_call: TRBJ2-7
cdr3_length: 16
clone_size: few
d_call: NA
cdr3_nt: TGTGCCAGCAGTCGTTTCGGTAGCGGAGCGTCCTACGAGCAGTACTTC
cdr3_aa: CASSRFGSGASYEQYF

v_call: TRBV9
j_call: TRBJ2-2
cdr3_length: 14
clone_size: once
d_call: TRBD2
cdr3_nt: TGTGCCAGCAGCGTAGGCGGGAGCACCGGGGAGCTGTTTTTT
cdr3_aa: CASSVGGSTGELFF